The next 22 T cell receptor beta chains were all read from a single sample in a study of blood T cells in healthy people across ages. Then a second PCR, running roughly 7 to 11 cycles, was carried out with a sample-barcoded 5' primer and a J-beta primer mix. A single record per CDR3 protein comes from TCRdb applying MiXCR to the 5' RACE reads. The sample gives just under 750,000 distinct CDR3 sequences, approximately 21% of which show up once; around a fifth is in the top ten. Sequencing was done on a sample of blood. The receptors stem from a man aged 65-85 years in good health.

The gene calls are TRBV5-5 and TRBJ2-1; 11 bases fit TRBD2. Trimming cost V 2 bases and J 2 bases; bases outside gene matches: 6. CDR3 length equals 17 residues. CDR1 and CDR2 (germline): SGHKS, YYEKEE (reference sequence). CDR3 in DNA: TGTGCCAGCAGCTTTCTAGCGGGGGGTCTAACCTACAATGAGCAGTTCTTC. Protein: CASSFLAGGLTYNEQFF. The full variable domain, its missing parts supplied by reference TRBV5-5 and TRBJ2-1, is DAGVTQSPTHLIKTRGQQVTLRCSPISGHKSVSWYQQVLGQGPQFIFQYYEKEERGRGNFPDRFSARQFPNYSSELNVNALLLGDSALYLCASSFLAGGLTYNEQFFGPGTRLTVL.

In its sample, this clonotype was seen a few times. The DNA of the CDR3 is TGCAGTGCTAGGGCTTTTCTTAGCGGCTCTGGGGCCAACGTCCTGACTTTC. Encoded protein: CSARAFLSGSGANVLTF. The chain links TRBV20-1 to TRBJ2-6; D is possibly TRBD2 (6 bases). Per germline, CDR1 DFQATT and CDR2 SNEGSKA (reference sequence). V gave up 3 bases and J gave up 0 bases, with 15 bases separating them. The CDR3 is made up of 17 amino acids.

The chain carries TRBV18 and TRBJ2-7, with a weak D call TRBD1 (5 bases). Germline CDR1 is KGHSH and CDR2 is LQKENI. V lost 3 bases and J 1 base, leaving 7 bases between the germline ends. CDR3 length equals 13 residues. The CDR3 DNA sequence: TGTGCCAGCTCACCTCGACAGTCCTACGAGCAGTACGTC. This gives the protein CASSPRQSYEQYV.

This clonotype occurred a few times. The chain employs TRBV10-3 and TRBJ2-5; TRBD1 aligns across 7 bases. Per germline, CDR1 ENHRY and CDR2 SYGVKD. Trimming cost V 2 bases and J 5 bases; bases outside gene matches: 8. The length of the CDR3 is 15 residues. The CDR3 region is CAISEGQGVSETQYF. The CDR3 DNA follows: TGTGCCATCAGTGAGGGGCAGGGGGTCTCTGAGACCCAGTACTTC.

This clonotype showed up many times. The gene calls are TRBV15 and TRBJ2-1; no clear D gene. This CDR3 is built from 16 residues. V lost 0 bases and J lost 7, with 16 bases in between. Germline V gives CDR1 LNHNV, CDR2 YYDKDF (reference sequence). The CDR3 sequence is CATSRDRSAIGNEQFF. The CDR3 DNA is TGTGCCACCAGCAGAGATCGGTCAGCTATTGGGAATGAGCAGTTCTTC.

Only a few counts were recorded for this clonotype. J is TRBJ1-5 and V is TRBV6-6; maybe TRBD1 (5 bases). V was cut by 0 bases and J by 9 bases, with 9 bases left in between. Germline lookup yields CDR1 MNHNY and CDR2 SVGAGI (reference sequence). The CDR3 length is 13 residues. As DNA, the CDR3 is TGTGCCAGCAGTTACTCGGAGGGGCGGCCCCAGCATTTT. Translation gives CASSYSEGRPQHF.

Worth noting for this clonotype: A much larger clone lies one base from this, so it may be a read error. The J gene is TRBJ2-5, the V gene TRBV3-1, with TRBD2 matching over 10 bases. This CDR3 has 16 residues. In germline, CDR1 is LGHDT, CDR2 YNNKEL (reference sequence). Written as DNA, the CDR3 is TGTGCCTGCAGCATCCGGACTAGCGGAAACCAAGAGACCCAGTACTTC. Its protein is CACSIRTSGNQETQYF.

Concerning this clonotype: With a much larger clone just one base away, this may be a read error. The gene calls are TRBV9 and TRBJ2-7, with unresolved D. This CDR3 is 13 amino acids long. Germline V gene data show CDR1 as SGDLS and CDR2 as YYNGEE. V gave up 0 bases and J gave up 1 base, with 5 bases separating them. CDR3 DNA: TGTGCCAGCAGCGTAGCCGGGTCCTACGAGCAGTACTTC. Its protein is CASSVAGSYEQYF.

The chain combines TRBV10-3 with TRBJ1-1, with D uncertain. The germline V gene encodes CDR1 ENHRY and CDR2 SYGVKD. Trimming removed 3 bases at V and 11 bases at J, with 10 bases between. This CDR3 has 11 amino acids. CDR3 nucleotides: TGTGCCATCAGTGATGGAGCCACGGCTTTCTTT. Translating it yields CAISDGATAFF.

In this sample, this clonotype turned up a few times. The CDR3 protein is CASSTDSLSTQYF. CDR3 in DNA: TGTGCCAGCAGCACGGACAGCCTCTCGACCCAGTACTTC. The chain carries TRBV6-6 and TRBJ2-7; D perhaps matches TRBD1 (6 bases). The DNA end favors TRBJ2-5, so the J call may be wrong. The CDR3 spans 13 residues. The germline CDR1 and CDR2 sequences are MNHNY and SVGAGI (reference sequence).

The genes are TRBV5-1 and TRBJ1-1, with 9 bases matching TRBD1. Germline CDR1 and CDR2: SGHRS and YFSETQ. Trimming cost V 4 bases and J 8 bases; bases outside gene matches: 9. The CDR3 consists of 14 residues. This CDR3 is CASSAPGQGGEAFF. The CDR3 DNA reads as TGCGCCAGCAGCGCGCCGGGACAGGGAGGAGAAGCTTTCTTT.

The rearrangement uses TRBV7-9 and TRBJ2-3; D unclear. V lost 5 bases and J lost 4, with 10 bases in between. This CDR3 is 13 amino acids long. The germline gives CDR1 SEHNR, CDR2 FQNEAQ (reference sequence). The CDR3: CASSPSSADTQYF. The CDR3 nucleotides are TGTGCCAGCAGCCCTTCTAGTGCAGATACGCAGTATTTT.

In nucleotides, the CDR3 is TGTGCCAGCACAGCGGGAGGGTCCTACAATGAGCAGTTCTTC. Its protein is CASTAGGSYNEQFF. The rearrangement uses TRBV27 and TRBJ2-1, with 10 nucleotides matching TRBD2. V shed 7 bases and J 1 base; nucleotides not matched to a gene: 1. Per germline, CDR1 MNHEY and CDR2 SMNVEV (reference sequence). This CDR3 has 14 residues.

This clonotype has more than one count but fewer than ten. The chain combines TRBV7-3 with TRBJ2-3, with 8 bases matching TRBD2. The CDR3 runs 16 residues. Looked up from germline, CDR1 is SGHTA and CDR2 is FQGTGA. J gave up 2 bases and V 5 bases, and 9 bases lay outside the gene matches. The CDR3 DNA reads TGTGCCAGCAGCGCCCGTCCGCGGGGGGACACAGATACGCAGTATTTT. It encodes CASSARPRGDTDTQYF.

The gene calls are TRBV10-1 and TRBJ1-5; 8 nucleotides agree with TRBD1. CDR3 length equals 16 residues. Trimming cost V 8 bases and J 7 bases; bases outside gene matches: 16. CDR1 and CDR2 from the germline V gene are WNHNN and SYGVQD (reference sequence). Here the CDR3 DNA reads TGCGCCAGCCGCCTATCGCAGGGGGCGTTCGGGCAGCCCCAGCATTTT. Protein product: CASRLSQGAFGQPQHF.

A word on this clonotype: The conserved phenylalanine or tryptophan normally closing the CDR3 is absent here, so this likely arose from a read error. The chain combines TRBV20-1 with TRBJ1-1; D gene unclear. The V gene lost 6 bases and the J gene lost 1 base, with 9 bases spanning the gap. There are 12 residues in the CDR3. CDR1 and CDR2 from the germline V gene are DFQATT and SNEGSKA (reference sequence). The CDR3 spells CSATSTNTEAFL. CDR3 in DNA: TGCAGTGCCACGTCGACGAACACTGAAGCTTTCCTT.

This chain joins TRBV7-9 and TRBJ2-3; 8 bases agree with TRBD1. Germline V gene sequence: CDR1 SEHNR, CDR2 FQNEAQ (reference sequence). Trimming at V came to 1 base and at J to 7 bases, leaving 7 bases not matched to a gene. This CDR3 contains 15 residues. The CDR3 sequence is CASSLDSGGSHTQYF. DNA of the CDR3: TGTGCCAGCAGCTTAGATTCAGGGGGCAGTCATACGCAGTATTTT.

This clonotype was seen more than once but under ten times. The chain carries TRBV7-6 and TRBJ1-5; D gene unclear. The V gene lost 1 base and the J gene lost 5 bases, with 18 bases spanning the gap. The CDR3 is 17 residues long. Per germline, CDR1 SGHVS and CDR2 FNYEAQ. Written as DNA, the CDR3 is TGTGCCAGCAGCTTAGGCTTAGGCCTCGAGCACGATCAGCCCCAGCATTTT. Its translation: CASSLGLGLEHDQPQHF.

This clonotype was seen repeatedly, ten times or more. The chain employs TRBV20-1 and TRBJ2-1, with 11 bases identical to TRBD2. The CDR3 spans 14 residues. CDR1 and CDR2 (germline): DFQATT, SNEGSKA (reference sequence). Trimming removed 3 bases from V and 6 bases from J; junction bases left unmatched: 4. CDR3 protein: CSARPTSGINEQFF. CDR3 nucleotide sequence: TGCAGTGCTAGGCCGACTAGCGGGATCAATGAGCAGTTCTTC.

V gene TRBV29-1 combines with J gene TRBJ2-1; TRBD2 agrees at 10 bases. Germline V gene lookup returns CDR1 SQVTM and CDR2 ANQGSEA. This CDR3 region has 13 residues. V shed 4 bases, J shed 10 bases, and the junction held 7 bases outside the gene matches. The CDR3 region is CSVVRLAGVEQFF. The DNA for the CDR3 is TGCAGCGTTGTAAGGCTAGCGGGAGTAGAGCAGTTCTTC.

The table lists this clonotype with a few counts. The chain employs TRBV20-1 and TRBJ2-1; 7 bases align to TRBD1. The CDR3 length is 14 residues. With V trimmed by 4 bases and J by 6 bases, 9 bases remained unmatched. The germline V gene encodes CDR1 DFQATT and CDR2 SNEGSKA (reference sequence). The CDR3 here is CSATTETGSNEQFF. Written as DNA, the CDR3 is TGCAGTGCTACGACCGAGACAGGGTCCAATGAGCAGTTCTTC.

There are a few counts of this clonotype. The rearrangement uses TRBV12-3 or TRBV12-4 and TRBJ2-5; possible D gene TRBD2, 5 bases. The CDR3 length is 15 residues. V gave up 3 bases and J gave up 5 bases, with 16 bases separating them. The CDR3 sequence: CASSLRVRASETQYF. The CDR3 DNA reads TGTGCCAGCAGTTTGAGGGTCAGAGCCTCGGAGACCCAGTACTTC.